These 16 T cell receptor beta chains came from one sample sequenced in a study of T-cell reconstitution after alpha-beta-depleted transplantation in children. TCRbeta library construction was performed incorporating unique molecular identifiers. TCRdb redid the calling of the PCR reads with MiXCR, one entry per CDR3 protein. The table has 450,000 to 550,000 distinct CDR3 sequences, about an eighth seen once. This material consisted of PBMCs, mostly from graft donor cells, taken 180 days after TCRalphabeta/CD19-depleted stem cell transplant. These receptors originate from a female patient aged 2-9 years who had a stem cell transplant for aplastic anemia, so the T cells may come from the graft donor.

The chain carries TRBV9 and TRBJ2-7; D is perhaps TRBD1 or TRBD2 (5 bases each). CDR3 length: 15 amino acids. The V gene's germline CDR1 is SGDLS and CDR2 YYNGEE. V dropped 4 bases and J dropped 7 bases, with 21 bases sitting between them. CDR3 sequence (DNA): TGTGCCAGCAGCCCTTCGGGGCCCTTCGGTTGGGAGCAGTACTTC. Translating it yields CASSPSGPFGWEQYF.

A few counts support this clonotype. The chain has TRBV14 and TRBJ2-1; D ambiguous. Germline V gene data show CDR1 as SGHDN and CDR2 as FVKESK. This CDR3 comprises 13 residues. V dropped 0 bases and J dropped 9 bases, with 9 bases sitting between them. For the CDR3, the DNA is TGTGCCAGCAGCCAAGATTGGCTTGGTGAGCAGTTCTTC. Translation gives CASSQDWLGEQFF.

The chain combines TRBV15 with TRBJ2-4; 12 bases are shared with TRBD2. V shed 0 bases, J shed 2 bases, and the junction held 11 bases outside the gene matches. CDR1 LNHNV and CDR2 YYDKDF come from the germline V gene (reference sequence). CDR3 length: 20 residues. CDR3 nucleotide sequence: TGTGCCACCAGCAGAGATTCGCTAGCGGGAGGGCCCGGGTCCAAAAACATTCAGTACTTC. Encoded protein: CATSRDSLAGGPGSKNIQYF.

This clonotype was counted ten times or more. DNA of the CDR3: TGCGCCAGCAGAAACACAGATACGCAGTATTTT. Its protein product is CASRNTDTQYF. The chain joins TRBV5-1 to TRBJ2-3; D gene unclear. Trimming stripped 5 bases from V and 2 bases from J, with 3 bases between. This CDR3 contains 11 residues. The germline V gene encodes CDR1 SGHRS and CDR2 YFSETQ.

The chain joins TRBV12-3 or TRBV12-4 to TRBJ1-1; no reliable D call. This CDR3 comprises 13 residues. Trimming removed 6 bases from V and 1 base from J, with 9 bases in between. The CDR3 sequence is CASSFDPNTEAFF. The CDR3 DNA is TGTGCCAGCAGCTTCGACCCGAACACTGAAGCTTTCTTT.

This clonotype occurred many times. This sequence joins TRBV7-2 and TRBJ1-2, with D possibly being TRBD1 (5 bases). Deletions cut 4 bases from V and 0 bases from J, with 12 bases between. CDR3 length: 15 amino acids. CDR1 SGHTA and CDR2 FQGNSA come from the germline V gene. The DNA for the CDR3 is TGTGCCAGCAGCTCCATGGGGCCTGCTAACTATGGCTACACCTTC. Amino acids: CASSSMGPANYGYTF.

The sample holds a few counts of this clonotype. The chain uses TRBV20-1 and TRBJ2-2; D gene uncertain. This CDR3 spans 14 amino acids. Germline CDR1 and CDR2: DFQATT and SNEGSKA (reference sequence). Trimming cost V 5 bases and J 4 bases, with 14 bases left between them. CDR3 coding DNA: TGCAGTGCTGTTAAGGCTCCCGGCACCGGGGAGCTGTTTTTT. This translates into CSAVKAPGTGELFF.

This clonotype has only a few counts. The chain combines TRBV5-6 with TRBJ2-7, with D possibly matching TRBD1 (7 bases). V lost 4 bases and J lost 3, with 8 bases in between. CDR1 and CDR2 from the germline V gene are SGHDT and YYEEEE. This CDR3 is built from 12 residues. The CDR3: CASSQGGYEQYV. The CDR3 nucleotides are TGTGCCAGCAGCCAGGGGGGCTACGAGCAGTACGTC.

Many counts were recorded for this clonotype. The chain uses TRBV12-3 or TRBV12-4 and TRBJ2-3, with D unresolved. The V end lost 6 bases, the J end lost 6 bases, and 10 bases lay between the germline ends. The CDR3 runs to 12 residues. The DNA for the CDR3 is TGTGCCAGCAGCACCGGTATTGATACGCAGTATTTT. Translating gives CASSTGIDTQYF.

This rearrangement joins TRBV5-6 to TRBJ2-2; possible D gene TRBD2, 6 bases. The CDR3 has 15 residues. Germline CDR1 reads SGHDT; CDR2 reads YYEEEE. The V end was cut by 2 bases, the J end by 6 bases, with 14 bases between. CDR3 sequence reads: CASSFPTREAGELFF. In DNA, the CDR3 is TGTGCCAGCAGCTTCCCGACTAGGGAAGCCGGGGAGCTGTTTTTT. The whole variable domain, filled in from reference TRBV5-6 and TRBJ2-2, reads DAGVTQSPTHLIKTRGQQVTLRCSPKSGHDTVSWYQQALGQGPQFIFQYYEEEERQRGNFPDRFSGHQFPNYSSELNVNALLLGDSALYLCASSFPTREAGELFFGEGSRLTVL.

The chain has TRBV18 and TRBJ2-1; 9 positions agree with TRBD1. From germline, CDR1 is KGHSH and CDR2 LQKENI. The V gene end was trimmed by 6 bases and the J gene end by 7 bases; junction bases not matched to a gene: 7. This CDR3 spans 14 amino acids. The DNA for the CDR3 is TGTGCCAGCTCCCGGGACAGGGTATTTAATGAGCAGTTCTTC. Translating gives CASSRDRVFNEQFF.

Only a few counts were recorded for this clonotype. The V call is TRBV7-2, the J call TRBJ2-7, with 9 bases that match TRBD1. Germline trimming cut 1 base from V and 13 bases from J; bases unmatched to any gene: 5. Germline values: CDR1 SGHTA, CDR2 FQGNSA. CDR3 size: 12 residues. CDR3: CASSLVGQGRYV. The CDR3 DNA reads TGTGCCAGCAGCTTAGTTGGACAGGGGAGATACGTC.

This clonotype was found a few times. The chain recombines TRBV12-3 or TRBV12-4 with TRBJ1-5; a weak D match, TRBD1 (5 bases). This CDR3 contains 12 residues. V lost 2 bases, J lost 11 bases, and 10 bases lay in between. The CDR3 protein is CASSLLLGAQHF. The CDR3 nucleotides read TGTGCCAGCAGTTTATTATTGGGGGCCCAGCATTTT.

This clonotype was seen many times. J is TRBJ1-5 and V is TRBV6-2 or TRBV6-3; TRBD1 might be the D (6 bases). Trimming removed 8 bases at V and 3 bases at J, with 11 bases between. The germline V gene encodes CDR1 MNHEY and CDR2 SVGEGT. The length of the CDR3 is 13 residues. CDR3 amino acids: CASLDRINQPQHF. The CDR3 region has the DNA TGTGCCAGCCTCGACAGGATCAATCAGCCCCAGCATTTT.

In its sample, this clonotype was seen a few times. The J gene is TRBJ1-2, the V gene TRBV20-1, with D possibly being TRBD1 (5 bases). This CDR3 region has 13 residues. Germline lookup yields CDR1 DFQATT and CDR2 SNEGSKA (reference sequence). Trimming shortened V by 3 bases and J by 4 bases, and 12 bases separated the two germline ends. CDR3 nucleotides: TGCAGTGCTAGCCTTGGGGGAGGCTATGGCTACACCTTC. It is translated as CSASLGGGYGYTF.

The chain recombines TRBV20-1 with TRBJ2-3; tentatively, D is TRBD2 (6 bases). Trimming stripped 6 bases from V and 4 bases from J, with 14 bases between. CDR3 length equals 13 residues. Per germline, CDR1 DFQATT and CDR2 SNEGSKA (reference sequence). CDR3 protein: CSARRGVPDTQYF. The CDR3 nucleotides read TGCAGTGCCAGGCGGGGTGTACCAGATACGCAGTATTTT.